What follows are 27 T cell receptor beta chains derived from one specimen sequenced in a study of blood T cell repertoires in COVID-19. TCRdb's copy holds only in-frame clones and misses some; the assay was immunoSEQ multiplex PCR. This table holds 250,000 to 300,000 clones, around 89% found once. Sequencing was done on a sample of peripheral blood. These receptors came from a woman aged 55-70 years with acute or convalescent COVID-19.

The J gene is TRBJ2-3, the V gene TRBV7-9; 8 positions agree with TRBD2. The CDR3 length is 12 residues. Germline CDR1 is SEHNR and CDR2 is FQNEAQ (reference sequence). V was clipped by 4 bases and J by 7 bases; unmatched bases: 1. The CDR3 nucleotides read TGTGCCAGCAGCTCTAGCGGGTATACGCAGTATTTT. Translated: CASSSSGYTQYF.

The chain has TRBV27 and TRBJ1-2; D possibly corresponds to TRBD1 (5 bases). V was pared by 4 bases and J by 8 bases, with 14 bases between. This CDR3 region has 13 residues. Germline V CDR1 and CDR2: MNHEY, SMNVEV (reference sequence). Written as DNA, the CDR3 is TGTGCCAGCAGTTCCGGGGGGGGTTCCGGCTACACCTTC. Amino acid sequence: CASSSGGGSGYTF.

The V call is TRBV2, the J call TRBJ1-5; D remains ambiguous. The V and J ends lost 6 bases and 4 bases respectively, with 13 bases between them. Per germline, CDR1 SNHLY and CDR2 FYNNEI. The CDR3 extends over 14 amino acids. CDR3 region: CASSALGVNQPQHF. The CDR3 DNA follows: TGTGCCAGCAGCGCGTTGGGAGTTAATCAGCCCCAGCATTTT.

V is TRBV21-1 and J is TRBJ2-3; the DNA was not compared with TRBD1, the D call given in the table. TRBV21-1 is noted as a pseudogene. This CDR3 spans 14 amino acids. As DNA, the CDR3 is TGTGCCAGCAGCAAGTGGCAGGGGACAGATACGCAGTATTTT. Translation gives CASSKWQGTDTQYF.

For the CDR3, the DNA is TGTGCCAGCTCACCCCCGGGACAGGGTCGCGAGCAGTACTTC. Translated: CASSPPGQGREQYF. The chain is built from TRBV28 and TRBJ2-7; TRBD1 agrees at 9 bases. This CDR3 is built from 14 residues. Trimming cost V 8 bases and J 6 bases; bases outside gene matches: 11. Germline assignment: CDR1 MDHEN and CDR2 SYDVKM.

The V and J genes are TRBV18 and TRBJ1-2, with D possibly matching TRBD1 (6 bases). This CDR3 has 14 amino acids. Trimming removed 2 bases at V and 5 bases at J, with 12 bases between. The germline CDR1 and CDR2 sequences are KGHSH and LQKENI. CDR3 sequence: CASSPTQGSYGYTF. In DNA form, the CDR3 reads TGTGCCAGCTCACCAACACAGGGATCTTATGGCTACACCTTC. The whole variable domain, filled in from reference TRBV18 and TRBJ1-2, reads NAGVMQNPRHLVRRRGQEARLRCSPMKGHSHVYWYRQLPEEGLKFMVYLQKENIIDESGMPKERFSAEFPKEGPSILRIQQVVRGDSAAYFCASSPTQGSYGYTFGSGTRLTVV.

In nucleotides, the CDR3 is TGTGCCAGCAGAGGCCGGGAACACCGGGGCTACACCTTC. This encodes CASRGREHRGYTF. The chain has TRBV28 and TRBJ1-2, with D unclear. Trimming stripped 6 bases from V and 8 bases from J, with 16 bases between. The CDR3 totals 13 residues. Germline CDR1 reads MDHEN; CDR2 reads SYDVKM.

The rearrangement joins TRBV7-8 to TRBJ1-2; TRBD1 is a possible D gene (5 bases). This CDR3 region has 13 residues. Looked up from germline, CDR1 is SGHVS and CDR2 is FQNEAQ. With 5 bases removed from V and 5 bases from J, the gap between germline ends came to 12 bases. The CDR3 DNA is TGTGCCAGCAGCCAAACAGGAGGGTATGGCTACACCTTC. This gives the protein CASSQTGGYGYTF.

The chain links TRBV7-3 to TRBJ1-1; 8 bases are a match to TRBD1. The J segment lost 4 bases and the V segment lost 1 base, leaving 5 bases of the junction unmatched. The CDR3 spans 15 residues. The germline V gene encodes CDR1 SGHTA and CDR2 FQGTGA. The CDR3 reads CASSLRQGASTEAFF. The CDR3 nucleotides read TGTGCCAGCAGCTTAAGGCAGGGGGCGAGCACTGAAGCTTTCTTT.

V usage is TRBV5-4 and J usage is TRBJ1-2; no definite D call. The V end lost 4 bases, the J end lost 0 bases, and 13 bases lay between the germline ends. The germline V gene encodes CDR1 SGHNT and CDR2 YYREEE (reference sequence). The CDR3 totals 15 residues. CDR3 protein: CASSLRGVANYGYTF. CDR3 in DNA: TGTGCCAGCAGCCTCCGCGGGGTAGCTAACTATGGCTACACCTTC.

The gene calls are TRBV19 and TRBJ2-5; perhaps TRBD2 as D (6 bases). This CDR3 has 13 amino acids. Germline lookup yields CDR1 LNHDA and CDR2 SQIVND (reference sequence). With 3 bases removed from V and 5 bases from J, the gap between germline ends came to 10 bases. CDR3 amino acids: CASSIGTSETQYF. The CDR3 bases are TGTGCCAGTAGTATCGGGACTTCGGAGACCCAGTACTTC.

This clone was seen a single time. The chain combines TRBV28 with TRBJ1-1; no clear D. This CDR3 contains 13 residues. Germline-derived CDR1 and CDR2 are MDHEN and SYDVKM. Deletions cut 6 bases from V and 3 bases from J, with 11 bases between. CDR3 nucleotide sequence: TGTGCCAGCAGGGAGATAGCGGACACTGAAGCTTTCTTT. This codes for CASREIADTEAFF.

The V gene is TRBV4-3, the J gene TRBJ2-5, with 12 bases fitting TRBD2. J lost 5 bases, V lost 0 bases, and 4 bases had no gene match. Looked up from germline, CDR1 is LGHNA and CDR2 is YSLEER. The CDR3 length is 16 residues. The CDR3 is CASSQDGLAGKETQYF. The CDR3 DNA is TGCGCCAGCAGCCAAGACGGACTAGCGGGAAAGGAGACCCAGTACTTC.

The V gene is TRBV7-2, the J gene TRBJ2-5, with D maybe TRBD1 (5 bases). Looked up from germline, CDR1 is SGHTA and CDR2 is FQGNSA. The CDR3 is made up of 13 amino acids. Trimming stripped 2 bases from V and 7 bases from J, with 11 bases between. The CDR3 loop is CASSLQGRGTQYF. The CDR3 nucleotides are TGTGCCAGCAGCTTACAGGGAAGGGGGACCCAGTACTTC.

The chain is built from TRBV19 and TRBJ1-1; D may be TRBD1 (5 bases). From germline, CDR1 is LNHDA and CDR2 SQIVND (reference sequence). The length of the CDR3 is 13 residues. The V and J ends lost 6 bases and 4 bases respectively, with 12 bases between them. In nucleotides, the CDR3 is TGTGCCAGTAGGGAGGGGTTCGGCACTGAAGCTTTCTTT. Encoded protein: CASREGFGTEAFF.

The chain has TRBV19 and TRBJ2-5; 7 bases are a match to TRBD1. V shed 5 bases, J shed 0 bases, and the junction held 12 bases outside the gene matches. Germline loops: CDR1 LNHDA, CDR2 SQIVND (reference sequence). This CDR3 has 17 amino acids. In DNA form, the CDR3 reads TGTGCCAGTAGTGCGAGACAGGGAAGCCCGTACCAAGAGACCCAGTACTTC. It specifies CASSARQGSPYQETQYF.

This clone was detected once. The rearrangement links TRBV30 to TRBJ2-2; perhaps TRBD1 as D (5 bases). The V gene lost 7 bases and the J gene lost 0 bases, with 18 bases spanning the gap. There are 16 residues in the CDR3. Germline V CDR1 and CDR2: GTSNPN, SVGIG (reference sequence). The CDR3 DNA sequence: TGTGCCTCCAGGGTCTGGCCCGATTCGAACACCGGGGAGCTGTTTTTT. It encodes CASRVWPDSNTGELFF. The variable domain in full, with the rest retrieved from reference TRBV30 and TRBJ2-2, is SQTIHQWPATLVQPVGSPLSLECTVEGTSNPNLYWYRQAAGRGLQLLFYSVGIGQISSEVPQNLSASRPQDRQFILSSKKLLLSDSGFYLCASRVWPDSNTGELFFGEGSRLTVL.

This chain links TRBV7-2 with TRBJ1-5; D is possibly TRBD1 (5 bases). Germline CDR1 is SGHTA and CDR2 is FQGNSA. The CDR3 runs to 14 residues. Trimming removed 5 bases at V and 9 bases at J, with 17 bases between. The CDR3 region has the DNA TGTGCCAGCAGCGAACCGCCCGGGGGGGGGCCCCAGCATTTT. Translating gives CASSEPPGGGPQHF. The full variable domain, completed using reference TRBV7-2 and TRBJ1-5, is GAGVSQSPSNKVTEKGKDVELRCDPISGHTALYWYRQSLGQGLEFLIYFQGNSAPDKSGLPSDRFSAERTGGSVSTLTIQRTQQEDSAVYLCASSEPPGGGPQHFGDGTRLSIL.

V and J are TRBV28 and TRBJ1-2, with 9 positions matching TRBD1. Germline CDR1 and CDR2: MDHEN and SYDVKM. Trimming at V came to 6 bases and at J to 5 bases, leaving 19 bases not matched to a gene. The CDR3 spans 18 residues. Written as DNA, the CDR3 is TGTGCCAGCAGAGTCTTCCGGGACAGGGAAGGTCGTGGGTATGGCTACACCTTC. It yields the protein CASRVFRDREGRGYGYTF.

This rearrangement joins TRBV11-2 to TRBJ2-7, with 8 bases matching TRBD1. Germline V CDR1 and CDR2: SGHAT, FQNNGV. The CDR3 runs 13 residues. Trimming cost V 8 bases and J 4 bases; bases outside gene matches: 7. The CDR3 sequence is CASATGGLYEQYF. CDR3 in DNA: TGTGCCAGCGCAACAGGGGGTCTGTACGAGCAGTACTTC.

The rearrangement joins TRBV7-8 to TRBJ2-2, with 7 bases aligning to TRBD2. The CDR3 totals 15 residues. Trimming removed 2 bases from V and 3 bases from J; junction bases left unmatched: 3. Germline V gives CDR1 SGHVS, CDR2 FQNEAQ. In DNA form, the CDR3 reads TGTGCCAGCAGCTTAAGGACTAGTCACACCGGGGAGCTGTTTTTT. Protein: CASSLRTSHTGELFF. Full variable domain (remainder filled in from reference TRBV7-8 and TRBJ2-2): GAGVSQSPRYKVAKRGQDVALRCDPISGHVSLFWYQQALGQGPEFLTYFQNEAQLDKSGLPSDRFFAERPEGSVSTLKIQRTQQEDSAVYLCASSLRTSHTGELFFGEGSRLTVL.

This clone has only a few counts. The gene calls are TRBV28 and TRBJ1-2; D possibly corresponds to TRBD1 (6 bases). The V end was cut by 5 bases, the J end by 2 bases, with 18 bases between. Germline loops: CDR1 MDHEN, CDR2 SYDVKM. The CDR3 contains 16 residues. CDR3 sequence reads: CASSPVRLRGNYGYTF. The DNA of the CDR3 is TGTGCCAGCAGTCCCGTAAGACTTAGGGGGAACTATGGCTACACCTTC.

This chain uses TRBV18 with TRBJ1-2, with D possibly matching TRBD1 (6 bases). The CDR3 totals 13 residues. The germline V gene encodes CDR1 KGHSH and CDR2 LQKENI. Trimming left V 6 bases short and J 2 bases short, with 10 bases between. The CDR3 reads CASSVDRNYGYTF. As DNA, the CDR3 is TGTGCCAGCTCGGTTGACAGGAACTATGGCTACACCTTC.

The V gene is TRBV19, the J gene TRBJ1-5; no firm D call. Trimming pared 5 bases from V and 4 bases from J, leaving 3 bases between. Germline V gene data show CDR1 as LNHDA and CDR2 as SQIVND (reference sequence). The CDR3 is made up of 11 amino acids. For the CDR3, the DNA is TGTGCCAGTAGTTCAAATCAGCCCCAGCATTTT. This gives the protein CASSSNQPQHF.

The genes are TRBV5-6 and TRBJ2-5, with 8 nucleotides matching TRBD2. Trimming removed 0 bases from V and 0 bases from J; junction bases left unmatched: 4. CDR3 size: 16 residues. Looked up from germline, CDR1 is SGHDT and CDR2 is YYEEEE. The CDR3 bases are TGTGCCAGCAGCTTGGGGGCTAGCGGGTACCAAGAGACCCAGTACTTC. As protein: CASSLGASGYQETQYF.

This clone was detected once. CDR3 nucleotide sequence: TGTGCCAGCTCGGGAGGGGCCAGCTATGGCTACACCTTC. Encoded protein: CASSGGASYGYTF. V usage is TRBV2 and J usage is TRBJ1-2; possibly TRBD1 for D (5 bases). Trimming stripped 8 bases from V and 4 bases from J, with 14 bases between. The germline gives CDR1 SNHLY, CDR2 FYNNEI. The CDR3 totals 13 residues. Supplemented by reference TRBV2 and TRBJ1-2, the full variable domain reads EPEVTQTPSHQVTQMGQEVILRCVPISNHLYFYWYRQILGQKVEFLVSFYNNEISEKSEIFDDQFSVERPDGSNFTLKIRSTKLEDSAMYFCASSGGASYGYTFGSGTRLTVV.

The chain uses TRBV19 and TRBJ1-6; D not resolved. This CDR3 region has 12 residues. Germline V gives CDR1 LNHDA, CDR2 SQIVND (reference sequence). The V and J ends lost 4 bases and 13 bases respectively, with 11 bases between them. DNA of the CDR3: TGTGCCAGTAGTAAGGGAGCCCAGCCCCTCCACTTT. Protein product: CASSKGAQPLHF.